One and the same sample provided the 23 T cell receptor beta chains below, sequenced in a study of CD8+CD57+ T cells in acquired aplastic anemia. The sequenced patients had an expansion of CD8+CD57+ cells seen by flow cytometry. Genomic DNA provided the template from which TCR beta VDJ and CDR3 profiles were obtained. TCRdb reprocessed the reads via MiXCR and lists one record per CDR3 protein. The data contain about 160,000 distinct CDR3 sequences, 40% to 50% of them seen just once; the ten biggest clones take up about 30%. What was sequenced was sorted CD4+, CD8+, or CD8+CD57+ T cells (not recorded which) from PBMCs. The source is a human donor with aplastic anemia.

This clonotype was counted many times. This chain connects TRBV7-9 to TRBJ2-3; D perhaps matches TRBD2 (7 bases). Deletions cut 4 bases from V and 4 bases from J, with 18 bases between. The germline CDR1 and CDR2 sequences are SEHNR and FQNEAQ (reference sequence). This CDR3 has 16 amino acids. This CDR3 is CASSSLGGHGADTQYF. CDR3 bases: TGTGCCAGCAGCTCGTTGGGGGGGCACGGGGCAGATACGCAGTATTTT. The variable domain in full, with the rest retrieved from reference TRBV7-9 and TRBJ2-3, is DTGVSQNPRHKITKRGQNVTFRCDPISEHNRLYWYRQTLGQGPEFLTYFQNEAQLEKSRLLSDRFSAERPKGSFSTLEIQRTEQGDSAMYLCASSSLGGHGADTQYFGPGTRLTVL.

The chain combines TRBV6-4 with TRBJ1-1; 7 bases align to TRBD1. V shed 10 bases, J shed 1 base, and the junction held 3 bases outside the gene matches. CDR1 MRHNA and CDR2 SNTAGT come from the germline V gene. The CDR3 is 12 residues long. In DNA, the CDR3 is TGTGCCACCAGGGGGGAGAACACTGAAGCTTTCTTT. It translates to CATRGENTEAFF.

The sample holds one count of this clonotype. The chain combines TRBV10-3 with TRBJ2-7, with 8 bases matching TRBD2. The CDR3 extends over 15 amino acids. V lost 2 bases and J lost 3; bases outside the gene matches: 6. Germline loops: CDR1 ENHRY, CDR2 SYGVKD. CDR3 residues: CAISETAGEFYEQYF. The DNA of the CDR3 is TGTGCCATCAGTGAGACAGCGGGAGAGTTCTACGAGCAGTACTTC.

A word on this clonotype: A much larger clone differs by one base, so this may be a read error. CDR3 residues: CTSRPGLAGPGEQYF. CDR3 nucleotides: TGTACCAGCAGACCGGGACTAGCGGGACCCGGGGAGCAGTACTTC. V gene TRBV11-3 combines with J gene TRBJ2-7; TRBD2 matches at 13 bases. The CDR3 extends over 15 amino acids. Germline CDR1 is SGHNT and CDR2 is YENEEA.

The CDR3 DNA reads as TGTGCCGCCAGTGATCGACAGGGGGCTGTGAATGAGCAGTTCTTC. It specifies CAASDRQGAVNEQFF. The V gene is TRBV10-3, the J gene TRBJ2-1, with 10 positions matching TRBD1. Trimming at V came to 11 bases and at J to 7 bases, leaving 14 bases not matched to a gene. The CDR3 has 15 amino acids. Germline CDR1 and CDR2: ENHRY and SYGVKD.

The sample holds many counts of this clonotype. The rearrangement joins TRBV4-1 to TRBJ1-1; no clear D. This CDR3 region has 15 residues. The germline CDR1 and CDR2 sequences are MGHRA and YSYEKL. The V gene lost 0 bases and the J gene lost 0 bases, with 8 bases spanning the gap. The CDR3 DNA sequence: TGCGCCAGCAGCCAAGAAGGAAGATTGAACACTGAAGCTTTCTTT. It encodes CASSQEGRLNTEAFF.

This chain joins TRBV29-1 and TRBJ2-7; 13 nucleotides align to TRBD2. CDR1 and CDR2 from the germline V gene are SQVTM and ANQGSEA. CDR3 size: 14 residues. The J segment lost 5 bases and the V segment lost 6 bases, leaving 7 bases of the junction unmatched. This CDR3 reads CSVGLAGADHEQYF. CDR3 DNA: TGCAGCGTAGGACTAGCGGGAGCAGACCACGAGCAGTACTTC.

This clonotype came up many times. The chain carries TRBV12-3 or TRBV12-4 and TRBJ2-5, with 10 positions matching TRBD1. The ends lost 9 bases at V and 4 bases at J; junction bases unmatched: 8. CDR3 length: 14 residues. CDR3 coding DNA: TGTGCCAGTAGACGGACAGGGGGGAGAGAGACCCAGTACTTC. This codes for CASRRTGGRETQYF.

There are a few counts of this clonotype. This rearrangement joins TRBV7-9 to TRBJ2-7; D might be TRBD2 (6 bases). V lost 4 bases and J 3 bases, leaving 10 bases between the germline ends. CDR1 is SEHNR and CDR2 is FQNEAQ in the germline V gene (reference sequence). The CDR3 extends over 13 amino acids. This CDR3 reads CASSWTTGYEQYF. CDR3 coding DNA: TGTGCCAGCAGCTGGACTACCGGCTACGAGCAGTACTTC.

This clonotype was recorded a few times. The chain combines TRBV5-1 with TRBJ1-2, with 12 bases identical to TRBD1. Germline loops: CDR1 SGHRS, CDR2 YFSETQ. J gave up 5 bases and V 0 bases, and 8 bases lay outside the gene matches. This CDR3 region has 17 residues. Written as DNA, the CDR3 is TGCGCCAGCAGCTTGGACTACGGGACAGGGGGCAGGTATGGCTACACCTTC. Translating gives CASSLDYGTGGRYGYTF.

The V call is TRBV10-1, the J call TRBJ1-6; weak D call: TRBD1 (6 bases). CDR3 length: 14 residues. Per the germline V gene, CDR1 is WNHNN and CDR2 is SYGVQD (reference sequence). The V end was cut by 8 bases, the J end by 10 bases, with 18 bases between. CDR3 nucleotides: TGCGCCAGCTCGTCAGGGGCTTCTGCGTCACCCCTCCACTTT. This sequence encodes CASSSGASASPLHF.

The chain uses TRBV20-1 and TRBJ2-1, with 7 bases lining up with TRBD1. J lost 0 bases, V lost 8 bases, and 4 bases had no gene match. Germline CDR1 is DFQATT and CDR2 is SNEGSKA (reference sequence). This CDR3 is 13 amino acids long. The CDR3 DNA reads TGCAGTAACAGGGGTCGCTCCTACAATGAGCAGTTCTTC. Translating gives CSNRGRSYNEQFF.

This chain links TRBV7-2 with TRBJ2-7; D may be TRBD1 (5 bases). Germline values: CDR1 SGHTA, CDR2 FQGNSA. Trimming pared 5 bases from V and 7 bases from J, leaving 15 bases between. The CDR3 runs to 13 residues. CDR3 in DNA: TGTGCCAGCAGCCCCCAGTGGGCAGGGGAGCAGTACTTC. It translates to CASSPQWAGEQYF.

This clonotype was seen a few times. The chain couples TRBV9 to TRBJ2-1, with TRBD2 identical over 7 bases. V was clipped by 3 bases and J by 3 bases; unmatched bases: 15. This CDR3 spans 18 amino acids. CDR1 SGDLS and CDR2 YYNGEE come from the germline V gene. CDR3 nucleotides: TGTGCCAGCAGCGAGGGTGGTTGGGCGGGAGTCGGCTACAATGAGCAGTTCTTC. It translates to CASSEGGWAGVGYNEQFF.

The rearrangement joins TRBV19 to TRBJ2-7, with TRBD1 identical over 7 bases. Germline trimming cut 1 base from V and 7 bases from J; bases unmatched to any gene: 7. Per germline, CDR1 LNHDA and CDR2 SQIVND (reference sequence). The CDR3 length is 14 residues. The CDR3 protein is CASSIVRTGGEQYF. The DNA of the CDR3 is TGTGCCAGTAGTATAGTGCGGACAGGTGGTGAGCAGTACTTC. The entire variable domain, with the rest obtained from reference TRBV19 and TRBJ2-7, is as follows: DGGITQSPKYLFRKEGQNVTLSCEQNLNHDAMYWYRQDPGQGLRLIYYSQIVNDFQKGDIAEGYSVSREKKESFPLTVTSAQKNPTAFYLCASSIVRTGGEQYFGPGTRLTVT.

This clonotype was counted many times. The genes are TRBV6-5 and TRBJ1-1, with D maybe TRBD1 (5 bases). Trimming left V 0 bases short and J 3 bases short, with 20 bases between. CDR3 length: 18 amino acids. In germline, CDR1 is MNHEY, CDR2 SVGAGI. CDR3 sequence (DNA): TGTGCCAGCAGTTACTCGAGGGCAGGGCTGCGTGGGGACACTGAAGCTTTCTTT. Translation gives CASSYSRAGLRGDTEAFF.

Details on this clonotype: A read error is possible here, since a much larger clone lies one base away. The V call is TRBV12-3 or TRBV12-4, the J call TRBJ1-1; possibly TRBD1 for D (6 bases). There are 13 residues in the CDR3. The CDR3 sequence: CASRPTGITEALF. The CDR3 bases are TGTGCCAGCAGGCCAACAGGGATCACTGAAGCTCTCTTT.

This clonotype was seen ten or more times. This sequence joins TRBV10-3 and TRBJ2-7; 9 bases agree with TRBD1. Germline V gives CDR1 ENHRY, CDR2 SYGVKD. Losses at the gene ends were 0 bases for V and 2 bases for J; bases not matched to a gene: 11. This CDR3 has 18 amino acids. The CDR3 nucleotides are TGTGCCATCAGTGAGTCGTATTTTCGGGGACAGGGAGCCTACGAGCAGTACTTC. It codes for CAISESYFRGQGAYEQYF.

In its sample, this clonotype was seen once. The V and J genes are TRBV11-2 and TRBJ2-3; 12 bases fit TRBD1. Germline CDR1 SGHAT, CDR2 FQNNGV. After removal of 4 bases from V and 1 base from J, the junction contained 9 bases not matched to a gene. There are 18 residues in the CDR3. The CDR3 loop reads CASSYRDRGRRGTDTQYF. Written as DNA, the CDR3 is TGTGCCAGCAGCTACCGGGACAGGGGGCGCAGAGGCACAGATACGCAGTATTTT.

This clonotype came up many times. The chain joins TRBV6-1 to TRBJ2-1; a possible D gene is TRBD2 (6 bases). Trimming removed 6 bases at V and 8 bases at J, with 26 bases between. Germline values: CDR1 MNHNS, CDR2 SASEGT. The CDR3 contains 17 residues. The CDR3 nucleotides are TGTGCCAGCAGCCGGCCTTGGTACGCGGGGCAGTGGGATGAGCAGTTCTTC. It yields the protein CASSRPWYAGQWDEQFF.

V usage is TRBV24-1 and J usage is TRBJ1-2; TRBD1 matches 7 bases. Germline-derived CDR1 and CDR2 are KGHDR and SFDVKD. V trimming: 4 bases; J trimming: 4 bases; junction bases outside the gene matches: 2. The CDR3 loop spans 13 amino acids. CDR3 in amino acids: CATSEDRFYGYTF. The DNA for the CDR3 is TGTGCCACCAGTGAGGACAGGTTCTATGGCTACACCTTC.

V is TRBV5-5 and J is TRBJ1-3, with D uncertain. The CDR3 has 15 amino acids. Germline V gene data show CDR1 as SGHKS and CDR2 as YYEKEE (reference sequence). Trimming took off 3 bases at V and 4 bases at J, with 14 bases between the two ends. The CDR3 DNA reads as TGTGCCAGCAGCTGGTGGGGATTTTCCGGAAACACCATATATTTT. It translates to CASSWWGFSGNTIYF.

This clonotype has more than one count but fewer than ten. The rearrangement uses TRBV4-1 and TRBJ2-1; TRBD2 agrees at 10 bases. J gave up 4 bases and V 6 bases, and 12 bases lay outside the gene matches. The CDR3 consists of 17 residues. Germline CDR1 is MGHRA and CDR2 is YSYEKL. Here the CDR3 reads CASSLSSGRATYNEQFF. Written as DNA, the CDR3 is TGCGCCAGCAGTTTAAGCAGCGGGAGGGCCACATACAATGAGCAGTTCTTC.